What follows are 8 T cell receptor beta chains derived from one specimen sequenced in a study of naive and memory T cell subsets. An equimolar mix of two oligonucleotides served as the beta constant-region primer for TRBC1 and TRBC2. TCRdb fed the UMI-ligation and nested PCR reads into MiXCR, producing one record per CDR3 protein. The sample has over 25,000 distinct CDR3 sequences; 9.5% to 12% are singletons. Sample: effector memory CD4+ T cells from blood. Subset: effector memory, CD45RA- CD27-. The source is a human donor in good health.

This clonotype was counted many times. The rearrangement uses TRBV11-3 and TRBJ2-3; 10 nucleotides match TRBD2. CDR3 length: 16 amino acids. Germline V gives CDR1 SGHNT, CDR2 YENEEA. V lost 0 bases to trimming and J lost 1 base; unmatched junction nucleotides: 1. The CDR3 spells CASSLDLAGGTDTQYF. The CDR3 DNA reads TGTGCCAGCAGCTTAGACCTAGCGGGGGGCACAGATACGCAGTATTTT.

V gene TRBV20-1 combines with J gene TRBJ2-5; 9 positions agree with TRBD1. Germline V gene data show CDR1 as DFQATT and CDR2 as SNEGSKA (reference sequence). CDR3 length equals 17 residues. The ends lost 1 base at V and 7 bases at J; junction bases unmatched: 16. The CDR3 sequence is CSARVTGGDGKKGTQYF. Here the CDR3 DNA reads TGCAGTGCTAGAGTGACAGGGGGTGACGGCAAGAAGGGGACCCAGTACTTC.

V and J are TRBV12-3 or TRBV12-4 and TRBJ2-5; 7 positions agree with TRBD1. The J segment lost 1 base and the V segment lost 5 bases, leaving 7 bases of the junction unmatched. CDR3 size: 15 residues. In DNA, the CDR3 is TGTGCCAGCAGTCCCCCCGGGACAGCCCAAGAGACCCAGTACTTC. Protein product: CASSPPGTAQETQYF.

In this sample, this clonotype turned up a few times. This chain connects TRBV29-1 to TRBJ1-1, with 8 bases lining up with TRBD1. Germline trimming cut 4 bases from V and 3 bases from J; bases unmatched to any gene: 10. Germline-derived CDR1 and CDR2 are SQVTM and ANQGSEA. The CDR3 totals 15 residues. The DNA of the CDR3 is TGCAGCGTTGCCCGGACAGGGACGGAATACACTGAAGCTTTCTTT. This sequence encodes CSVARTGTEYTEAFF. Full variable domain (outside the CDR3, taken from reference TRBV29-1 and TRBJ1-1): SAVISQKPSRDICQRGTSLTIQCQVDSQVTMMFWYRQQPGQSLTLIATANQGSEATYESGFVIDKFPISRPNLTFSTLTVSNMSPEDSSIYLCSVARTGTEYTEAFFGQGTRLTVV.

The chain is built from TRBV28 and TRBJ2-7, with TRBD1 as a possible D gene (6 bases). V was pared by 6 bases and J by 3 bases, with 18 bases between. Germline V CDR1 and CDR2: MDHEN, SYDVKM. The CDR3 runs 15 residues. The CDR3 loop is CASSRTGQGYYEQYF. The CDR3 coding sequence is TGTGCCAGCAGCCGAACAGGGCAGGGGTACTACGAGCAGTACTTC.

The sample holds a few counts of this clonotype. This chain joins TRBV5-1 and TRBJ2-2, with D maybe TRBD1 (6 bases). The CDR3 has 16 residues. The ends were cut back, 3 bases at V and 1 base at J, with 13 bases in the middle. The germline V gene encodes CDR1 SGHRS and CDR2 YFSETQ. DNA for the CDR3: TGCGCCAGCAGCTGGGCCGGGACATTGAACACCGGGGAGCTGTTTTTT. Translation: CASSWAGTLNTGELFF.

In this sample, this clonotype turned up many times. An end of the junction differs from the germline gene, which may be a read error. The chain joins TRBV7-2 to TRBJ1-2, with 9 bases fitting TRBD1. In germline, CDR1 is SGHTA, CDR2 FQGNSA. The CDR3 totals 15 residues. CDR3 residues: CASDKMGQGNDGYTF. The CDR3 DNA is TGTGCCAGCGACAAAATGGGACAGGGTAACGATGGCTACACCTTC.

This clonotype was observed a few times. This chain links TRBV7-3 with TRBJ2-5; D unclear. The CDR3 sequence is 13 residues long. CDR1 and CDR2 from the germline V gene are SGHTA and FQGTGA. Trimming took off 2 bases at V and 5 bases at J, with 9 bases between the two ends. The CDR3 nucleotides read TGTGCCAGCAGCTTATCAGGTTCTGAGACCCAGTACTTC. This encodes CASSLSGSETQYF.